This T cell receptor beta chain was retrieved from a study of cytomegalovirus exposure and HLA in healthy donors. The study, taken as a whole, reports: A later look showed TCR association rates differing by HLA locus, highest for DRB1 and lowest for HLA-C. The authors confirmed in vitro that a few CMV-associated chains were specific for CMV antigens. Reports indicated that the classifier achieved high specificity and sensitivity in diagnosing cytomegalovirus status.

PCR was performed using 60 Vbeta and 13 Jbeta primers. Data came from immunoSEQ multiplex PCR; TCRdb stores just in-frame clones and leaves some out. Here the sample spans over 150,000 clones, about three quarters being singletons. Trimming took 3 bases from V and 3 from J, leaving 15 bases between them. Germline assignment: CDR1 MNHNS and CDR2 SASEGT. The CDR3 has 16 amino acids. This clone turned up a few times. Antigen: not known. This TCR was sampled from a woman aged 25 to 45 in good health and CMV-seronegative. The specimen sequenced was PBMCs. This chain connects TRBV6-1 to TRBJ1-3, with D maybe TRBD1 (6 bases). CDR3 protein: CASSEAVGAGGNTIYF. In nucleotides, the CDR3 is TGTGCCAGCAGTGAGGCCGTGGGGGCTGGTGGAAACACCATATATTTT.